The sequence of this TCR beta chain was determined in a study of OX40 agonist ivuxolimab in advanced cancers. Findings and limits, study-wide: Some patients who did not respond also had low normalized T-cell clonal expansion. At 0.1 to 3.0 mg/kg and by week 6, clonal expansion occurred in CD4+ and CD8+ blood T cells. The antigens recognized by the expanded peripheral T cells, that is their antigen specificity, were not determined. The mean number of expanded clones was higher in CD8+ T cells than in CD4+.

There are 15 residues in the CDR3. Per germline, CDR1 SGHNT and CDR2 YYREEE (reference sequence). With 0 bases removed from V and 4 bases from J, the gap between germline ends came to 10 bases. TCRdb's table, derived via immunoSEQ multiplex PCR, lists solely in-frame clones and lacks some. The table lists tens of thousands of clones, 70% to 90% of them singletons. Worth noting for this clone: Its antigen is undetermined.

Sequences were derived from CD4+ or CD8+ T cells sorted from blood, sampled in a trial of the OX40 agonist ivuxolimab. This chain uses TRBV5-4 with TRBJ2-2; a weak D match, TRBD1 (6 bases). The receptor was isolated from an adult with an advanced solid tumor such as melanoma, head and neck, liver or kidney cancer. The CDR3: CASSLVGGLTGELFF. The DNA for the CDR3 is TGTGCCAGCAGCTTGGTTGGGGGCCTCACCGGGGAGCTGTTTTTT.